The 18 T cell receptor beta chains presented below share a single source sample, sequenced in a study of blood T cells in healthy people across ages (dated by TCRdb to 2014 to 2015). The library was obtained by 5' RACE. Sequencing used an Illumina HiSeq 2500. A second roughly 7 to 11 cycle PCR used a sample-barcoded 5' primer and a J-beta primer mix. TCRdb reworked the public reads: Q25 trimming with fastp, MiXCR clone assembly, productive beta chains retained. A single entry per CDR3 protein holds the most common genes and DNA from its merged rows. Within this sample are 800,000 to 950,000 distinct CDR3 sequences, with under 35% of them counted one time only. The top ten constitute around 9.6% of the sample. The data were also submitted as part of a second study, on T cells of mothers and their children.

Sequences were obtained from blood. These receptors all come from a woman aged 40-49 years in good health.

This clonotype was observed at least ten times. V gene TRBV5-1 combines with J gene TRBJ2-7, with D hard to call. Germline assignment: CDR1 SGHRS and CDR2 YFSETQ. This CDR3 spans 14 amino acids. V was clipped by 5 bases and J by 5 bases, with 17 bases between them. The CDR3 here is CASSRGEAPHEQYF. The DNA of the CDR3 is TGCGCCAGCAGTAGAGGAGAGGCCCCCCACGAGCAGTACTTC.

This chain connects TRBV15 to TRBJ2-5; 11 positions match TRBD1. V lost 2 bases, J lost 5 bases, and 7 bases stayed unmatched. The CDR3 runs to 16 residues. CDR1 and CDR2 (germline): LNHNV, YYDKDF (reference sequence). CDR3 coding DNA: TGTGCCACCAGCAGATCCGGGGGGGACAGGGGGGAGACCCAGTACTTC. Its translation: CATSRSGGDRGETQYF.

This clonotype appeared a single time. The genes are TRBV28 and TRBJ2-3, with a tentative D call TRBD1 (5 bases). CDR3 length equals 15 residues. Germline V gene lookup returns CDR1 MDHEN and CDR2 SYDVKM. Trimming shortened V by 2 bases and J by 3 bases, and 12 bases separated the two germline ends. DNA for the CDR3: TGTGCCAGCAGTTTAGGGGCACCTAGGACAGATACGCAGTATTTT. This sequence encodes CASSLGAPRTDTQYF. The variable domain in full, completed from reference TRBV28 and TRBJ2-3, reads DVKVTQSSRYLVKRTGEKVFLECVQDMDHENMFWYRQDPGLGLRLIYFSYDVKMKEKGDIPEGYSVSREKKERFSLILESASTNQTSMYLCASSLGAPRTDTQYFGPGTRLTVL.

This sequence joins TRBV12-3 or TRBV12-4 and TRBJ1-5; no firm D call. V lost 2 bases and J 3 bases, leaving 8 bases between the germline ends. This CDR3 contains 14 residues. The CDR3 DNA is TGTGCCAGCAGTTTATTAGGGCCCAATCAGCCCCAGCATTTT. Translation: CASSLLGPNQPQHF.

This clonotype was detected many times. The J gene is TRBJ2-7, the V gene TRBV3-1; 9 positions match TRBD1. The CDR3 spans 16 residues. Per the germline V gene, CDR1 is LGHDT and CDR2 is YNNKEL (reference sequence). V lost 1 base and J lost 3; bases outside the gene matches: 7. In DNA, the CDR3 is TGTGCCAGCAGCCAAGTGGGGGTGACAGGGGGCTACGAGCAGTACTTC. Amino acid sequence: CASSQVGVTGGYEQYF.

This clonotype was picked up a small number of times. CDR3 sequence reads: CASSQTQGANSPLHF. The CDR3 DNA follows: TGTGCCAGCAGCCAAACTCAGGGGGCAAATTCACCCCTCCACTTT. The rearrangement joins TRBV14 to TRBJ1-6, with 8 bases fitting TRBD1. Germline loops: CDR1 SGHDN, CDR2 FVKESK. The CDR3 loop spans 15 amino acids. With 2 bases clipped from V and 7 bases from J, the junction kept 4 bases outside the gene matches.

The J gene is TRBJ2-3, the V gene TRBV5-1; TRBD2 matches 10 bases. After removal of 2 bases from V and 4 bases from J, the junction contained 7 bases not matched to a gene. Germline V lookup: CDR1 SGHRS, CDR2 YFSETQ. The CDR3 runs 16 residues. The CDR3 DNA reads TGCGCCAGCAGCTTAACTAGCGGGGCACTCGCAGATACGCAGTATTTT. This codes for CASSLTSGALADTQYF.

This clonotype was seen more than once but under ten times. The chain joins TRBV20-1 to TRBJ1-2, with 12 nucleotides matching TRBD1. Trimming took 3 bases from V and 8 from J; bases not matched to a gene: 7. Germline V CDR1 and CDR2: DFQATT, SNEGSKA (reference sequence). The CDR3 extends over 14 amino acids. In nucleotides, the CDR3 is TGCAGTGCTAGCCGGGACAGGGGGCGGGAAGGCTACACCTTC. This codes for CSASRDRGREGYTF.

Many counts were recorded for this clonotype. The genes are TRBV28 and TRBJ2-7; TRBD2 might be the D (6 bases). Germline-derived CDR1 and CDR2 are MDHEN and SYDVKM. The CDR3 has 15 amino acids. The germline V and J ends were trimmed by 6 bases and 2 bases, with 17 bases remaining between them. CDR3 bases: TGTGCCAGCAGATATGGGACCCCGGGAGCCTACGAGCAGTACTTC. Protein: CASRYGTPGAYEQYF.

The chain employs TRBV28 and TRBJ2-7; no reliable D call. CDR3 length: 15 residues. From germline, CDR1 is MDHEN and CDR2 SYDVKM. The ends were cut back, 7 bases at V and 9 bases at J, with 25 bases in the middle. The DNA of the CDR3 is TGTGCCAGCACCTCCCGGCGACTCCAATCGGGCGGGCAGTACTTC. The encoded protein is CASTSRRLQSGGQYF.

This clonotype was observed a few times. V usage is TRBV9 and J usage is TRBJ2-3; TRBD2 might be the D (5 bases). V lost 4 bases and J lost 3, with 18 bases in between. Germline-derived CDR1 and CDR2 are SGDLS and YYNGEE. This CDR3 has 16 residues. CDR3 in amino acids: CASSPQSGLRTDTQYF. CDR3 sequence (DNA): TGTGCCAGCAGCCCCCAATCGGGGTTAAGGACAGATACGCAGTATTTT.

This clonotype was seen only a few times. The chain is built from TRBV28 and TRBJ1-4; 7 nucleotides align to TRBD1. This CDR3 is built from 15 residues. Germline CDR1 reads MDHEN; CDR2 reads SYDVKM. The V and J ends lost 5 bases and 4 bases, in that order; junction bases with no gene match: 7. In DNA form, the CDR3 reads TGTGCCAGCAGTAGCCCCGGGACAGATAATGAAAAACTGTTTTTT. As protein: CASSSPGTDNEKLFF.

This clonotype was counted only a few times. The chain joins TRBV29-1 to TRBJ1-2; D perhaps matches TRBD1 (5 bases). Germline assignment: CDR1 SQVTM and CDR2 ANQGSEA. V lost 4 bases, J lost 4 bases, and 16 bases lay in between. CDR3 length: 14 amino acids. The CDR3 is CSVAKRLTGYGYTF. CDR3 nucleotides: TGCAGCGTTGCAAAGAGGTTAACAGGCTATGGCTACACCTTC.

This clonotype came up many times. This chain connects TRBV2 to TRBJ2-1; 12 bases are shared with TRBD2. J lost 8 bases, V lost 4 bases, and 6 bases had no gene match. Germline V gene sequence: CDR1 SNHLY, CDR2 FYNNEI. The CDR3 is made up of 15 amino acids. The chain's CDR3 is CASSVLAGGLDEQFF. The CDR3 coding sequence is TGTGCCAGCAGTGTGCTAGCGGGGGGGCTGGATGAGCAGTTCTTC. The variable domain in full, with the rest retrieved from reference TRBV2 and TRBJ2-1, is EPEVTQTPSHQVTQMGQEVILRCVPISNHLYFYWYRQILGQKVEFLVSFYNNEISEKSEIFDDQFSVERPDGSNFTLKIRSTKLEDSAMYFCASSVLAGGLDEQFFGPGTRLTVL.

The CDR3 loop is CSALGQFMNTEAFF. CDR3 sequence (DNA): TGCAGTGCCCTGGGACAGTTTATGAACACTGAAGCTTTCTTT. This chain joins TRBV20-1 and TRBJ1-1, with 7 bases identical to TRBD1. V gave up 6 bases and J gave up 0 bases; unmatched junction bases: 7. Germline V gives CDR1 DFQATT, CDR2 SNEGSKA (reference sequence). The CDR3 has 14 residues.

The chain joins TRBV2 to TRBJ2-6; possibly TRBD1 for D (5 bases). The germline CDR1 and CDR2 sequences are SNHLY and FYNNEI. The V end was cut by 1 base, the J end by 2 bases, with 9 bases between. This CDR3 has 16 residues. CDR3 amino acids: CASSEESRAGANVLTF. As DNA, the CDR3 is TGTGCCAGCAGTGAAGAAAGCAGGGCTGGGGCCAACGTCCTGACTTTC. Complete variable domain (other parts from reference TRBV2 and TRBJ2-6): EPEVTQTPSHQVTQMGQEVILRCVPISNHLYFYWYRQILGQKVEFLVSFYNNEISEKSEIFDDQFSVERPDGSNFTLKIRSTKLEDSAMYFCASSEESRAGANVLTFGAGSRLTVL.

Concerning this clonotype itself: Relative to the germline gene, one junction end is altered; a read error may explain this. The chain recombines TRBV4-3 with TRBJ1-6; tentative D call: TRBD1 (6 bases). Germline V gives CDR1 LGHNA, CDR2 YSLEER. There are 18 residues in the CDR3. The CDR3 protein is CANSQEWTENSYNSPLHF. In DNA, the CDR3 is TGCGCCAACAGCCAAGAATGGACAGAAAACTCCTATAATTCACCCCTCCACTTT.

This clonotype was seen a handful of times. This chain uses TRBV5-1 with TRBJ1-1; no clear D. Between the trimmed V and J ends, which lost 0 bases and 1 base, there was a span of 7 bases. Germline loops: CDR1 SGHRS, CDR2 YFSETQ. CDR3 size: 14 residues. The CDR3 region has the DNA TGCGCCAGCAGCTTGGGACGGGAGAACACTGAAGCTTTCTTT. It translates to CASSLGRENTEAFF.